One and the same sample provided the 19 T cell receptor beta chains below, sequenced in a study of blood T cells in healthy people across ages. A J-beta primer mix and a sample-barcoded 5' primer were used in a second PCR of roughly 7 to 12 cycles. TCRdb processed the 5' RACE reads anew with MiXCR; each CDR3 protein has one entry. The sample lists approximately 1,000,000 distinct CDR3 sequences; around two fifths were seen once. Sequenced input: blood. Every receptor here comes from a man aged 18 to 30 in good health.

This clonotype came up a few times. The chain carries TRBV4-1 and TRBJ1-1; D is undetermined. Germline-derived CDR1 and CDR2 are MGHRA and YSYEKL. The germline V and J ends were trimmed by 2 bases and 1 base, with 8 bases remaining between them. The CDR3 covers 14 residues. The CDR3 reads CASSQPRRNTEAFF. CDR3 in DNA: TGCGCCAGCAGCCAACCCCGGCGGAACACTGAAGCTTTCTTT.

This clonotype showed up just a few times. The V and J genes are TRBV5-6 and TRBJ1-2; D not resolved. The CDR3 loop spans 11 amino acids. The germline CDR1 and CDR2 sequences are SGHDT and YYEEEE. V dropped 3 bases and J dropped 11 bases, with 11 bases sitting between them. CDR3 in DNA: TGTGCCAGCAGCTCCCGGTCTACTTACACCTTC. The encoded protein is CASSSRSTYTF.

The sample holds a few counts of this clonotype. The chain carries TRBV5-8 and TRBJ2-1; tentatively, D is TRBD1 (5 bases). Germline CDR1 is SGHTS and CDR2 is YDEGEE. The CDR3 is 14 residues long. Deletions cut 2 bases from V and 10 bases from J, with 16 bases between. CDR3 coding DNA: TGTGCCAGCAGCTTTAAGACAGAAACTGAGGAGCAGTTCTTC. Its translation is CASSFKTETEEQFF.

The gene calls are TRBV19 and TRBJ2-3; TRBD2 aligns across 11 bases. The CDR3 spans 15 residues. Germline-derived CDR1 and CDR2 are LNHDA and SQIVND (reference sequence). The V gene end was trimmed by 6 bases and the J gene end by 2 bases; junction bases not matched to a gene: 4. CDR3 DNA: TGTGCCAGTAGGTCTAGCGGGGGGCCCACAGATACGCAGTATTTT. Residues: CASRSSGGPTDTQYF. Together with reference TRBV19 and TRBJ2-3, the CDR3 gives the full variable domain: DGGITQSPKYLFRKEGQNVTLSCEQNLNHDAMYWYRQDPGQGLRLIYYSQIVNDFQKGDIAEGYSVSREKKESFPLTVTSAQKNPTAFYLCASRSSGGPTDTQYFGPGTRLTVL.

The chain is built from TRBV5-1 and TRBJ1-1; weak D call: TRBD1 (5 bases). The CDR3 extends over 14 amino acids. Germline assignment: CDR1 SGHRS and CDR2 YFSETQ. With 4 bases removed from V and 4 bases from J, the gap between germline ends came to 14 bases. The DNA of the CDR3 is TGCGCCAGCAGCGTGGCGTCGGGGGGCACTGAAGCTTTCTTT. Protein sequence: CASSVASGGTEAFF.

This chain links TRBV11-2 with TRBJ1-2; 9 bases are shared with TRBD1. Germline V gene lookup returns CDR1 SGHAT and CDR2 FQNNGV. The CDR3 is 14 amino acids. Trimming cost V 5 bases and J 4 bases; bases outside gene matches: 5. The DNA of the CDR3 is TGTGCCAGCAGCATCGAACAGGGGGCCTATGGCTACACCTTC. As protein: CASSIEQGAYGYTF. The variable domain in full, completed from reference TRBV11-2 and TRBJ1-2, reads EAGVAQSPRYKIIEKRQSVAFWCNPISGHATLYWYQQILGQGPKLLIQFQNNGVVDDSQLPKDRFSAERLKGVDSTLKIQPAKLEDSAVYLCASSIEQGAYGYTFGSGTRLTVV.

This clonotype was observed a handful of times. The chain combines TRBV10-3 with TRBJ1-2; TRBD1 matches 8 bases. The V gene's germline CDR1 is ENHRY and CDR2 SYGVKD. The length of the CDR3 is 14 residues. The V segment lost 7 bases and the J segment 2 bases; nucleotides outside the gene matches: 6. CDR3 DNA sequence: TGTGCCATCAACGGACAGGGCCACAACTATGGCTACACCTTC. Protein: CAINGQGHNYGYTF.

This rearrangement joins TRBV4-3 to TRBJ1-1; TRBD1 might be the D (6 bases). In germline, CDR1 is LGHNA, CDR2 YSLEER. Trimming removed 0 bases at V and 1 base at J, with 15 bases between. CDR3 length equals 17 residues. The CDR3 bases are TGCGCCAGCAGCCAAGATGGAGGAGGGGGACAGAACACTGAAGCTTTCTTT. Translated: CASSQDGGGGQNTEAFF.

Many counts were recorded for this clonotype. The chain carries TRBV10-3 and TRBJ1-2; perhaps TRBD1 as D (6 bases). The CDR3 runs 14 residues. The V end lost 6 bases, the J end lost 0 bases, and 11 bases lay between the germline ends. In germline, CDR1 is ENHRY, CDR2 SYGVKD. CDR3 DNA sequence: TGTGCCATCAGAGGGGGGCTGTCTAACTATGGCTACACCTTC. This gives the protein CAIRGGLSNYGYTF.

This clonotype was detected only a few times. This chain uses TRBV5-1 with TRBJ1-4; D remains ambiguous. V lost 4 bases and J lost 0, with 10 bases in between. CDR1 and CDR2 from the germline V gene are SGHRS and YFSETQ. The CDR3 runs to 15 residues. The CDR3 coding sequence is TGCGCCAGCAGCCTACAGTTTGCAACTAATGAAAAACTGTTTTTT. It codes for CASSLQFATNEKLFF.

The chain has TRBV4-3 and TRBJ2-6; a weak D match, TRBD1 (6 bases). Germline V gene lookup returns CDR1 LGHNA and CDR2 YSLEER. The V end lost 4 bases, the J end lost 0 bases, and 19 bases lay between the germline ends. The CDR3 extends over 19 amino acids. In nucleotides, the CDR3 is TGCGCCAGCAGCCCGAAGGTCCAGGGGTTATTCTCTGGGGCCAACGTCCTGACTTTC. Protein sequence: CASSPKVQGLFSGANVLTF.

This sequence joins TRBV20-1 and TRBJ1-2, with D maybe TRBD1 (5 bases). CDR3 length: 15 residues. CDR1 is DFQATT, CDR2 SNEGSKA, per germline (reference sequence). V lost 4 bases and J 3 bases, leaving 18 bases between the germline ends. CDR3 bases: TGCAGTGCTACGGTAACCCGGGACTTACACTATGGCTACACCTTC. Translated, it gives CSATVTRDLHYGYTF.

The table lists this clonotype with a few counts. The J gene is TRBJ2-5, the V gene TRBV2; D not certain. Germline V lookup: CDR1 SNHLY, CDR2 FYNNEI. The CDR3 covers 16 residues. The V end lost 6 bases, the J end lost 2 bases, and 19 bases lay between the germline ends. The CDR3 loop is CASSDLDRDWQETQYF. Written as DNA, the CDR3 is TGTGCCAGCAGCGACCTTGACCGTGATTGGCAAGAGACCCAGTACTTC. The full variable domain, rest sourced from reference TRBV2 and TRBJ2-5, is EPEVTQTPSHQVTQMGQEVILRCVPISNHLYFYWYRQILGQKVEFLVSFYNNEISEKSEIFDDQFSVERPDGSNFTLKIRSTKLEDSAMYFCASSDLDRDWQETQYFGPGTRLLVL.

This clonotype was detected many times. The chain links TRBV29-1 to TRBJ2-7; D perhaps matches TRBD1 (6 bases). The CDR3 has 15 residues. Trimming removed 1 base from V and 0 bases from J, with 13 bases in between. The germline V gene encodes CDR1 SQVTM and CDR2 ANQGSEA. The CDR3 DNA follows: TGCAGCGTTGAAGGACGCCGGGACAACTCCTACGAGCAGTACTTC. Its translation is CSVEGRRDNSYEQYF.

J is TRBJ2-1 and V is TRBV7-2, with 7 positions matching TRBD2. The CDR3 runs to 15 residues. The germline V gene encodes CDR1 SGHTA and CDR2 FQGNSA. V was pared by 6 bases and J by 6 bases, with 11 bases of the junction left unmatched. CDR3 nucleotides: TGTGCCAGCAGACTTCCCCTAGCGGTGGCCAATGAGCAGTTCTTC. It encodes CASRLPLAVANEQFF. Full variable domain (missing parts from reference TRBV7-2 and TRBJ2-1): GAGVSQSPSNKVTEKGKDVELRCDPISGHTALYWYRQSLGQGLEFLIYFQGNSAPDKSGLPSDRFSAERTGGSVSTLTIQRTQQEDSAVYLCASRLPLAVANEQFFGPGTRLTVL.

As concerns this clonotype: Compared with germline, one end of the junction differs, possibly owing to a read error. The chain joins TRBV27 to TRBJ2-1; D is ambiguous. The germline V gene encodes CDR1 MNHEY and CDR2 SMNVEV (reference sequence). This CDR3 comprises 14 residues. The CDR3 protein is CASRLSTRKNEQFF. The DNA of the CDR3 is TGTGCCAGCAGGTTATCGACCCGGAAGAATGAGCAGTTCTTC.

This clonotype has more than one count but fewer than ten. V gene TRBV20-1 combines with J gene TRBJ1-1; 7 nucleotides match TRBD1. The germline V gene encodes CDR1 DFQATT and CDR2 SNEGSKA (reference sequence). Losses at the gene ends were 1 base for V and 3 bases for J; bases not matched to a gene: 14. This CDR3 is 17 amino acids long. CDR3 sequence: CSARAPYHRGRDTEAFF. CDR3 DNA sequence: TGCAGTGCTAGAGCCCCATACCACAGGGGACGGGACACTGAAGCTTTCTTT.

CDR3 DNA: TGTGCCAGCAGTTACTCGAGGGGATCGAACACTGAAGCTTTCTTT. Protein sequence: CASSYSRGSNTEAFF. The gene calls are TRBV6-5 and TRBJ1-1; TRBD1 might be the D (5 bases). CDR1 is MNHEY, CDR2 SVGAGI, per germline. Trimming removed 0 bases from V and 1 base from J, with 9 bases in between. The CDR3 totals 15 residues.

The genes are TRBV12-3 or TRBV12-4 and TRBJ1-4, with D perhaps TRBD1 (5 bases). Trimming removed 3 bases from V and 3 bases from J, with 11 bases in between. The CDR3 consists of 15 residues. CDR3 sequence (DNA): TGTGCCAGCAGTTTCGCGCAGGGTCCTAATGAAAAACTGTTTTTT. This codes for CASSFAQGPNEKLFF.